The entry below gives a single TCR beta chain sequence along with its context. This entry comes from a study of blood T cell repertoires in COVID-19. Study in general: Nucleic acid was either cDNA or gDNA, and it came from T cells, B-cell-depleted T cells, or PBMCs.

TCRdb keeps only in-frame clones here, not all; method: immunoSEQ multiplex PCR. This sample has tens of thousands of clones, with roughly 87% found just once. The V gene lost 5 bases and the J gene lost 3 bases, with 15 bases spanning the gap. The CDR3 consists of 15 residues. Germline CDR1 SGHTA, CDR2 FQGTGA. This sequence was found in a woman older than 75 with acute or convalescent COVID-19. The sequenced material came from peripheral blood. The chain uses TRBV7-3 and TRBJ2-3, with D unclear. Written as DNA, the CDR3 is TGTGCCAGCAGCGGAAACACCCACGGGACAGATACGCAGTATTTT. Its protein product is CASSGNTHGTDTQYF.